One sample yielded the 2 T cell receptor beta chains listed below, sequenced in a study of shared clonotypes between healthy human individuals. Terminally differentiated effector memory CD45RA+ cells were excluded by CCR7 positive selection of CD45RO-negative cells. Some clones are missing from TCRdb's copy, which holds only in-frame ones; the method was immunoSEQ multiplex PCR. The sample consists of some 1,900,000 clones, 85% to 95% of them appearing once. Material for sequencing was naive CD8+ T cells sorted from blood. Receptors were obtained from a man between 18 and 35 years old in good health.

V gene TRBV13 combines with J gene TRBJ1-2; TRBD1 aligns across 8 bases. J was trimmed by 7 bases and V by 5 bases; bases with no gene match: 15. Germline loops: CDR1 PRHDT, CDR2 FYEKMQ (reference sequence). CDR3 length: 16 residues. CDR3 DNA: TGTGCCAGCAGCGAAAAGGACAGGGAGATTTTCTCTGGCTACACCTTC. Translated: CASSEKDREIFSGYTF. The full variable domain, completed using reference TRBV13 and TRBJ1-2, is AAGVIQSPRHLIKEKRETATLKCYPIPRHDTVYWYQQGPGQDPQFLISFYEKMQSDKGSIPDRFSAQQFSDYHSELNMSSLELGDSALYFCASSEKDREIFSGYTFGSGTRLTVV.

This clone was observed once. V is TRBV2 and J is TRBJ1-2; D gene unclear. Trimming removed 4 bases from V and 1 base from J, with 7 bases in between. The CDR3 runs 13 residues. From germline, CDR1 is SNHLY and CDR2 FYNNEI. The CDR3 sequence: CASSGGVNYGYTF. CDR3 DNA sequence: TGTGCCAGCAGTGGTGGCGTTAACTATGGCTACACCTTC.